These 27 T cell receptor beta chains came from one sample sequenced in a study of blood T cell repertoires in COVID-19. TCRdb's table, derived via immunoSEQ multiplex PCR, lists solely in-frame clones and lacks some. The repertoire holds 200,000 to 300,000 clones, with 80% to 90% as singletons. Sequencing was performed on peripheral blood. The receptors come from an elderly woman with COVID-19, enrolled during active disease.

The rearrangement links TRBV7-2 to TRBJ1-2; no definite D call. CDR1 and CDR2 from the germline V gene are SGHTA and FQGNSA. V shed 3 bases and J shed 2 bases, with 16 bases lying between them. The CDR3 totals 16 residues. CDR3 sequence: CASSFSGAGTNYGYTF. The CDR3 nucleotides are TGTGCCAGCAGCTTCTCGGGCGCGGGAACAAACTATGGCTACACCTTC.

This chain links TRBV4-1 with TRBJ1-1; TRBD1 agrees at 12 bases. Germline trimming cut 5 bases from V and 4 bases from J; bases unmatched to any gene: 8. The germline CDR1 and CDR2 sequences are MGHRA and YSYEKL. This CDR3 contains 16 residues. CDR3 in amino acids: CASSSRDRGRGTEAFF. CDR3 sequence (DNA): TGCGCCAGCAGCTCCCGGGACAGGGGGCGCGGCACTGAAGCTTTCTTT.

The V gene is TRBV19, the J gene TRBJ2-7; 8 bases are a match to TRBD2. Per germline, CDR1 LNHDA and CDR2 SQIVND (reference sequence). This CDR3 region has 15 residues. The J segment lost 0 bases and the V segment lost 8 bases, leaving 9 bases of the junction unmatched. The CDR3 DNA reads as TGTGCCAGTTCCGGGGGGGATTCAATCTCCTACGAGCAGTACTTC. Translated: CASSGGDSISYEQYF.

The table lists this clone with a few counts. The conserved closing phenylalanine or tryptophan is absent in this CDR3, likely reflecting a read error. The limits of the CDR3 on the DNA are not certain, so only TCRdb's listed CDR3 is given. The V call is TRBV5-1, the J call TRBJ2-7; the DNA was not used to check the table's D call, TRBD2. Germline assignment: CDR1 SGHRS and CDR2 YFSETQ. The CDR3 numbers 12 amino acids, ends counted. This chain's CDR3 is CASSQPTSGRRI.

This chain links TRBV5-1 with TRBJ1-1; D call uncertain. The CDR3 length is 14 residues. Trimming pared 1 base from V and 0 bases from J, leaving 7 bases between. Germline assignment: CDR1 SGHRS and CDR2 YFSETQ. CDR3 region: CASSLSQMNTEAFF. The CDR3 DNA is TGCGCCAGCAGCTTGTCCCAGATGAACACTGAAGCTTTCTTT.

The genes are TRBV7-6 and TRBJ1-1, with D unclear. CDR1 and CDR2 (germline): SGHVS, FNYEAQ. The V and J ends lost 0 bases and 7 bases respectively, with 9 bases between them. The CDR3 runs 13 residues. CDR3 loop: CASSLAGAGEAFF. The CDR3 coding sequence is TGTGCCAGCAGCTTAGCAGGTGCGGGTGAAGCTTTCTTT. The complete variable domain, with remaining parts taken from reference TRBV7-6 and TRBJ1-1, reads GAGVSQSPRYKVTKRGQDVALRCDPISGHVSLYWYRQALGQGPEFLTYFNYEAQQDKSGLPNDRFSAERPEGSISTLTIQRTEQRDSAMYRCASSLAGAGEAFFGQGTRLTVV.

The rearrangement links TRBV6-4 to TRBJ1-4; D is uncertain. Trimming left V 11 bases short and J 8 bases short, with 15 bases between. Germline CDR1 and CDR2: MRHNA and SNTAGT. CDR3 length: 12 residues. CDR3 coding DNA: TGTGCCTGCGGGTGGCAGAGGGAAAAACTGTTTTTT. Protein: CACGWQREKLFF.

This sequence joins TRBV28 and TRBJ2-7, with 8 positions matching TRBD2. V shed 8 bases, J shed 4 bases, and the junction held 13 bases outside the gene matches. CDR3 length equals 15 residues. Per germline, CDR1 MDHEN and CDR2 SYDVKM. The CDR3 DNA sequence: TGTGCCAGCGGGGGGGCTATAGCGGGGCTGTACGAGCAGTACTTC. This codes for CASGGAIAGLYEQYF. The complete variable domain, with remaining parts taken from reference TRBV28 and TRBJ2-7, reads DVKVTQSSRYLVKRTGEKVFLECVQDMDHENMFWYRQDPGLGLRLIYFSYDVKMKEKGDIPEGYSVSREKKERFSLILESASTNQTSMYLCASGGAIAGLYEQYFGPGTRLTVT.

The rearrangement uses TRBV20-1 and TRBJ2-5; 8 nucleotides agree with TRBD2. J gave up 2 bases and V 3 bases, and 8 bases lay outside the gene matches. CDR3 length: 15 residues. From germline, CDR1 is DFQATT and CDR2 SNEGSKA (reference sequence). CDR3 bases: TGCAGTGCTAGTCCCCGACTAGCGCCTCAAGAGACCCAGTACTTC. It codes for CSASPRLAPQETQYF.

The chain uses TRBV29-1 and TRBJ1-1; TRBD1 matches 7 bases. CDR1 is SQVTM and CDR2 is ANQGSEA in the germline V gene. The CDR3 is 15 residues long. V shed 6 bases, J shed 6 bases, and the junction held 16 bases outside the gene matches. The DNA for the CDR3 is TGCAGCGTCGCAGGGGTTACAGGGGTGATCCCTGAAGCTTTCTTT. Its translation is CSVAGVTGVIPEAFF.

This chain connects TRBV24-1 to TRBJ2-7; the match to TRBD2 covers 7 bases. V dropped 5 bases and J dropped 6; count of bases not matched to a gene: 3. Germline CDR1 reads KGHDR; CDR2 reads SFDVKD. CDR3 length equals 12 residues. CDR3 sequence reads: CATSGGRGEQYF. The CDR3 DNA follows: TGTGCCACCAGTGGTGGGAGGGGCGAGCAGTACTTC.

The chain recombines TRBV2 with TRBJ2-3; D not resolved. Trimming removed 3 bases at V and 0 bases at J, with 10 bases between. The germline V gene has CDR1 SNHLY and CDR2 FYNNEI. This CDR3 comprises 15 residues. This CDR3 reads CASSDTKISTDTQYF. The CDR3 coding sequence is TGTGCCAGCAGTGATACTAAGATAAGCACAGATACGCAGTATTTT. Variable domain in full (rest from reference TRBV2 and TRBJ2-3): EPEVTQTPSHQVTQMGQEVILRCVPISNHLYFYWYRQILGQKVEFLVSFYNNEISEKSEIFDDQFSVERPDGSNFTLKIRSTKLEDSAMYFCASSDTKISTDTQYFGPGTRLTVL.

V is TRBV19 and J is TRBJ2-5; 9 bases line up with TRBD2. J gave up 5 bases and V 5 bases, and 6 bases lay outside the gene matches. The germline gives CDR1 LNHDA, CDR2 SQIVND (reference sequence). The CDR3 is 14 residues long. Written as DNA, the CDR3 is TGTGCCAGTAGTGTGACTAGCGGATTGGAGACCCAGTACTTC. This codes for CASSVTSGLETQYF.

J is TRBJ2-7 and V is TRBV7-8, with 10 nucleotides matching TRBD2. Trimming removed 5 bases from V and 4 bases from J; junction bases left unmatched: 5. The CDR3 spans 14 residues. CDR1 is SGHVS and CDR2 is FQNEAQ in the germline V gene. Here the CDR3 DNA reads TGTGCCAGCAGCCCTAGCGGGAGTTCTTACGAGCAGTACTTC. It specifies CASSPSGSSYEQYF.

The chain is built from TRBV28 and TRBJ2-4; D perhaps matches TRBD1 (6 bases). Trimming cost V 3 bases and J 0 bases, with 12 bases left between them. Germline CDR1 is MDHEN and CDR2 is SYDVKM. The CDR3 is made up of 16 amino acids. CDR3: CASSFGQRLAKNIQYF. The DNA for the CDR3 is TGTGCCAGCAGTTTCGGACAGCGTCTAGCCAAAAACATTCAGTACTTC.

The V call is TRBV7-2, the J call TRBJ1-1, with 8 bases aligning to TRBD1. This CDR3 comprises 13 residues. Germline loops: CDR1 SGHTA, CDR2 FQGNSA. J lost 7 bases, V lost 6 bases, and 7 bases had no gene match. The CDR3 region is CASRLDRVSEAFF. The DNA for the CDR3 is TGTGCCAGCAGACTGGACAGGGTGAGTGAAGCTTTCTTT. The variable domain in full, with the rest retrieved from reference TRBV7-2 and TRBJ1-1, is GAGVSQSPSNKVTEKGKDVELRCDPISGHTALYWYRQSLGQGLEFLIYFQGNSAPDKSGLPSDRFSAERTGGSVSTLTIQRTQQEDSAVYLCASRLDRVSEAFFGQGTRLTVV.

The rearrangement uses TRBV5-5 and TRBJ2-5, with 13 bases aligning to TRBD2. V dropped 2 bases and J dropped 5; count of bases not matched to a gene: 3. Germline V gene lookup returns CDR1 SGHKS and CDR2 YYEKEE (reference sequence). The CDR3 loop spans 15 amino acids. The CDR3 bases are TGTGCCAGCAGCTTCAGACTAGCGGGGGGCGAGACCCAGTACTTC. Protein sequence: CASSFRLAGGETQYF. Drawing the rest from reference TRBV5-5 and TRBJ2-5, the complete variable domain is DAGVTQSPTHLIKTRGQQVTLRCSPISGHKSVSWYQQVLGQGPQFIFQYYEKEERGRGNFPDRFSARQFPNYSSELNVNALLLGDSALYLCASSFRLAGGETQYFGPGTRLLVL.

This rearrangement joins TRBV2 to TRBJ1-5, with 7 positions matching TRBD1. Germline V lookup: CDR1 SNHLY, CDR2 FYNNEI. J gave up 6 bases and V 7 bases, and 6 bases lay outside the gene matches. The length of the CDR3 is 13 residues. The CDR3 is CASKGTDGQPQHF. For the CDR3, the DNA is TGTGCCAGCAAAGGGACAGACGGTCAGCCCCAGCATTTT.

This chain uses TRBV6-2 or TRBV6-3 with TRBJ1-5; TRBD1 aligns across 8 bases. With 6 bases clipped from V and 0 bases from J, the junction kept 10 bases outside the gene matches. CDR1 and CDR2 (germline): MNHEY, SVGEGT. The CDR3 totals 17 residues. The CDR3 DNA reads as TGTGCCAGCAGCCCGGACAGGGCCCCTTATAGCAATCAGCCCCAGCATTTT. Its translation: CASSPDRAPYSNQPQHF.

This clone was seen a handful of times. This chain joins TRBV9 and TRBJ1-4; D unresolved. The V and J ends lost 3 bases and 8 bases respectively, with 11 bases between them. The CDR3 totals 13 residues. Germline V gene sequence: CDR1 SGDLS, CDR2 YYNGEE. CDR3 bases: TGTGCCAGCAGCGCGTCCCCTTCGGAAAAACTGTTTTTT. Protein: CASSASPSEKLFF.

This clone has only a few counts. V usage is TRBV7-2 and J usage is TRBJ1-2; D perhaps matches TRBD1 (6 bases). The germline CDR1 and CDR2 sequences are SGHTA and FQGNSA. The ends were cut back, 5 bases at V and 6 bases at J, with 19 bases in the middle. The CDR3 runs 15 residues. The CDR3 DNA reads as TGTGCCAGCAGCGTTGGGACAACCCTGGGGGATGGCTACACCTTC. Its protein is CASSVGTTLGDGYTF.

The gene calls are TRBV28 and TRBJ2-3; D remains unclear. The CDR3 covers 12 residues. Trimming left V 3 bases short and J 7 bases short, with 8 bases between. Germline V gene lookup returns CDR1 MDHEN and CDR2 SYDVKM. CDR3 bases: TGTGCCAGCAGTTTGAGGTGGAATACGCAGTATTTT. It translates to CASSLRWNTQYF.

The gene calls are TRBV18 and TRBJ2-4; TRBD1 agrees at 11 bases. From germline, CDR1 is KGHSH and CDR2 LQKENI. The J segment lost 1 base and the V segment lost 5 bases, leaving 13 bases of the junction unmatched. The CDR3 extends over 19 amino acids. CDR3 sequence: CASSSTGQGAKAAKNIQYF. The CDR3 DNA follows: TGTGCCAGCTCATCTACAGGACAGGGGGCCAAGGCGGCCAAAAACATTCAGTACTTC.

The genes are TRBV4-1 and TRBJ1-4, with 11 bases aligning to TRBD1. Per the germline V gene, CDR1 is MGHRA and CDR2 is YSYEKL. V shed 2 bases, J shed 4 bases, and the junction held 3 bases outside the gene matches. This CDR3 contains 16 residues. The CDR3 protein is CASSQPGQGGNEKLFF. As DNA, the CDR3 is TGCGCCAGCAGCCAACCGGGACAGGGGGGTAATGAAAAACTGTTTTTT.

The V call is TRBV5-4, the J call TRBJ1-6; 7 bases match TRBD1. The V and J ends lost 5 bases and 7 bases, in that order; junction bases with no gene match: 9. The CDR3 length is 15 residues. From germline, CDR1 is SGHNT and CDR2 YYREEE (reference sequence). The CDR3 region has the DNA TGTGCCAGCAGTCCTAACCGGGACAGAAATTCACCCCTCCACTTT. Translated: CASSPNRDRNSPLHF.

The V call is TRBV27, the J call TRBJ2-7; 11 positions match TRBD2. Germline CDR1 MNHEY, CDR2 SMNVEV (reference sequence). The CDR3 is 14 residues long. V lost 2 bases and J lost 6; bases outside the gene matches: 3. The CDR3 sequence: CASSLRLAGGEQYF. The CDR3 DNA is TGTGCCAGCAGTTTACGGCTAGCGGGAGGCGAGCAGTACTTC.

The chain employs TRBV11-2 and TRBJ2-5; a possible D gene is TRBD2 (5 bases). Germline V gene lookup returns CDR1 SGHAT and CDR2 FQNNGV. The ends were cut back, 0 bases at V and 10 bases at J, with 18 bases in the middle. The CDR3 totals 15 residues. This CDR3 is CASSLDLSGSLGQYF. The CDR3 DNA is TGTGCCAGCAGCTTAGATCTGTCGGGGTCCCTTGGCCAGTACTTC.